This entry features one TCR beta chain sequence. Its antigen remains unknown. This sample is part of a study of shared clonotypes between healthy human individuals. The wider study: A couple of women and a few men aged 18 to 49 made up the donors. General study findings and limits: Sampling covered blood only; tissue repertoires likely differ. It was expected that sequencing depth would affect clonotype sharing among donors.

Everyone who donated was a Caucasian adult who lived in Nashville, Tennessee. The table came from immunoSEQ multiplex PCR; TCRdb's copy has only in-frame clones and leaves some out. Seen here are about 520,000 clones, over 75% observed once, and the top ten hold approximately 12%. The sequencing sample was made of PBMCs. The TCR originated in a woman in her forties in good health. Some clones in this sample may be carry-over from other donors' samples.

CDR3 residues: CASSRGRRTDTQYF. The CDR3 nucleotides are TGTGCCAGCAGCCGAGGGAGGCGCACAGATACGCAGTATTTT. The gene calls are TRBV11-2 and TRBJ2-3; D possibly corresponds to TRBD2 (6 bases). This CDR3 contains 14 residues. The V and J ends lost 5 bases and 1 base respectively, with 10 bases between them. Per germline, CDR1 SGHAT and CDR2 FQNNGV.